The T cell receptor beta chain under discussion was sequenced for a study of metastatic and nonmetastatic thyroid tumors. This clone appeared a single time. TCRdb reassembled clones from the PCR reads with MiXCR. Among over 30,000 clones listed, 20% to 25% were seen once. The entire patient cohort was treatment-naive prior to thyroid surgery. Germline V gene sequence: CDR1 LGHDT, CDR2 YNNKEL (reference sequence). The CDR3 loop spans 15 amino acids. Deletions cut 1 base from V and 1 base from J, with 8 bases between. The sample consisted of tumor tissue. The J gene is TRBJ2-1, the V gene TRBV3-1; no reliable D call. The TCR sequence derives from a male donor with papillary thyroid cancer or a benign thyroid nodule (not recorded which). Some clones in this sample may be carry-over from other donors' samples. The CDR3 reads CASSQGAVSYNEQFF. CDR3 bases: TGTGCCAGCAGCCAAGGGGCAGTATCCTACAATGAGCAGTTCTTC.